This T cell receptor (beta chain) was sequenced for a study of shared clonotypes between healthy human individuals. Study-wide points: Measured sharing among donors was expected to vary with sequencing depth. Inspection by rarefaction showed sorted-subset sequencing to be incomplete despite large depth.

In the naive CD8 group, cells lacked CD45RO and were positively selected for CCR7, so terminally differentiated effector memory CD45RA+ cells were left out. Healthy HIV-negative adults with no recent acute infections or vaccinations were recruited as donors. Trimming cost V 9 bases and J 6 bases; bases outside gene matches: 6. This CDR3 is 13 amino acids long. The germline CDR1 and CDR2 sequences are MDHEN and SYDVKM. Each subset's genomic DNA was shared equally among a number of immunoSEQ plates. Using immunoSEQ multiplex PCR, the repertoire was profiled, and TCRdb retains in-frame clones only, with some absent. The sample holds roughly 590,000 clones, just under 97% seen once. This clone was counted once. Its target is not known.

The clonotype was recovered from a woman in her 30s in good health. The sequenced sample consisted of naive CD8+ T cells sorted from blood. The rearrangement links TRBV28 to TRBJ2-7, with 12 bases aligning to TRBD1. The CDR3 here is CASYGTGGFEQYF. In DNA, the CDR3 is TGTGCCAGTTACGGGACAGGGGGCTTCGAGCAGTACTTC.